What follows are 30 T cell receptor beta chains derived from one specimen sequenced in a study of PD-L1 blockade in urothelial cancer. Time point indicated: peripheral blood 6 weeks after treatment start. Only in-frame clones appear in the TCRdb table, and some are missing; sequencing was by immunoSEQ multiplex PCR. The sample holds approximately 91,000 clones, 75% to 90% seen once. Specimen: PBMCs, collected around atezolizumab (anti-PD-L1) treatment. These TCRs come from a man aged 65 to 85 with urothelial cancer.

This chain links TRBV30 with TRBJ1-2; D gene ambiguous. Per germline, CDR1 GTSNPN and CDR2 SVGIG (reference sequence). This CDR3 is built from 14 residues. V was clipped by 5 bases and J by 5 bases, with 18 bases between them. The chain's CDR3 is CAWVAADGDYGYTF. In DNA, the CDR3 is TGTGCCTGGGTGGCCGCGGACGGGGATTATGGCTACACCTTC.

V and J are TRBV2 and TRBJ2-2; TRBD2 is a possible D gene (7 bases). The CDR3 contains 15 residues. The ends were cut back, 6 bases at V and 7 bases at J, with 18 bases in the middle. Germline V gene lookup returns CDR1 SNHLY and CDR2 FYNNEI. In DNA, the CDR3 is TGTGCCAGCAGCGGCTCTACGAGGGGGGGCGGGGAGCTGTTTTTT. Translation gives CASSGSTRGGGELFF. Using reference TRBV2 and TRBJ2-2 for the parts outside the CDR3, the full variable domain is EPEVTQTPSHQVTQMGQEVILRCVPISNHLYFYWYRQILGQKVEFLVSFYNNEISEKSEIFDDQFSVERPDGSNFTLKIRSTKLEDSAMYFCASSGSTRGGGELFFGEGSRLTVL.

The chain recombines TRBV23-1 with TRBJ1-1; D is unresolved. TRBV23-1 is marked as an open reading frame, function uncertain. This CDR3 is 13 amino acids long. V was cut by 8 bases and J by 1 base, with 11 bases left in between. CDR3 DNA sequence: TGCGCCAGCGGAAGACACTCGAACACTGAAGCTTTCTTT. Translating it yields CASGRHSNTEAFF.

A remark on this clone: This CDR3 is also generated by other DNA sequences in the sample. The chain couples TRBV2 to TRBJ1-1, with D maybe TRBD1 (5 bases). This CDR3 region has 13 residues. Trimming took off 5 bases at V and 1 base at J, with 8 bases between the two ends. The germline V gene encodes CDR1 SNHLY and CDR2 FYNNEI. CDR3 in amino acids: CASSRDSNTEAFF. For the CDR3, the DNA is TGTGCCAGCAGTAGGGACTCGAACACTGAAGCTTTCTTT.

The chain carries TRBV9 and TRBJ1-2, with D perhaps matching TRBD1 (6 bases). Germline V gene sequence: CDR1 SGDLS, CDR2 YYNGEE. V lost 0 bases, J lost 4 bases, and 13 bases lay in between. The CDR3 is made up of 15 amino acids. The CDR3 spells CASSVGGGQLYGYTF. The CDR3 DNA follows: TGTGCCAGCAGCGTAGGGGGGGGCCAGCTCTATGGCTACACCTTC.

The V and J genes are TRBV6-6 and TRBJ1-1; D is unclear. Germline lookup yields CDR1 MNHNY and CDR2 SVGAGI (reference sequence). The CDR3 runs 16 residues. V dropped 4 bases and J dropped 1 base, with 16 bases sitting between them. The CDR3 DNA reads TGTGCCAGCAGTTCCCCCGCCGTCGGGGAGAACACTGAAGCTTTCTTT. As protein: CASSSPAVGENTEAFF.

V gene TRBV7-2 combines with J gene TRBJ2-3; perhaps TRBD2 as D (6 bases). The CDR3 is 14 amino acids. V lost 4 bases to trimming and J lost 7 bases, with 15 bases between them. CDR1 is SGHTA and CDR2 is FQGNSA in the germline V gene. Here the CDR3 reads CASSSRDSWNTQYF. The CDR3 nucleotides read TGTGCCAGCAGCTCTCGGGACTCTTGGAATACGCAGTATTTT.

V and J are TRBV5-1 and TRBJ2-5; D might be TRBD1 (5 bases). V lost 2 bases and J lost 5, with 19 bases in between. The CDR3 has 16 residues. The germline CDR1 and CDR2 sequences are SGHRS and YFSETQ. CDR3 nucleotides: TGCGCCAGCAGCTTCCGGACAATTGGGGATTCGGAGACCCAGTACTTC. Its translation: CASSFRTIGDSETQYF. The complete variable domain, with remaining parts taken from reference TRBV5-1 and TRBJ2-5, reads KAGVTQTPRYLIKTRGQQVTLSCSPISGHRSVSWYQQTPGQGLQFLFEYFSETQRNKGNFPGRFSGRQFSNSRSEMNVSTLELGDSALYLCASSFRTIGDSETQYFGPGTRLLVL.

The CDR3 DNA is TGTGCCAGCACGGACAGTAGGGCTTACGAGCAGTACTTC. This translates into CASTDSRAYEQYF. The chain combines TRBV6-1 with TRBJ2-7; TRBD1 is a possible D gene (6 bases). The V gene lost 7 bases and the J gene lost 4 bases, with 14 bases spanning the gap. This CDR3 is built from 13 residues. Germline assignment: CDR1 MNHNS and CDR2 SASEGT.

The table lists this clone with a count of one. The chain links TRBV19 to TRBJ2-3; D perhaps matches TRBD1 (7 bases). Per the germline V gene, CDR1 is LNHDA and CDR2 is SQIVND (reference sequence). The CDR3 runs 13 residues. CDR3: CATRDSSTDTQYF. The CDR3 nucleotides are TGTGCGACTAGGGACAGCAGCACAGATACGCAGTATTTT.

The chain is built from TRBV7-2 and TRBJ1-5, with a weak D call TRBD1 (6 bases). There are 15 residues in the CDR3. V lost 0 bases to trimming and J lost 0 bases, with 6 bases between them. The germline V gene encodes CDR1 SGHTA and CDR2 FQGNSA. The CDR3 sequence is CASSLAGGSNQPQHF. The CDR3 bases are TGTGCCAGCAGCTTAGCAGGGGGTAGCAATCAGCCCCAGCATTTT.

V usage is TRBV18 and J usage is TRBJ2-5, with TRBD2 matching over 10 bases. CDR3 length: 15 amino acids. Trimming at V came to 3 bases and at J to 1 base, leaving 2 bases not matched to a gene. In germline, CDR1 is KGHSH, CDR2 LQKENI. The CDR3 loop is CASSPSGGRQETQYF. The CDR3 DNA reads as TGTGCCAGCTCACCTAGCGGGGGGCGCCAAGAGACCCAGTACTTC. The full variable domain, rest sourced from reference TRBV18 and TRBJ2-5, is NAGVMQNPRHLVRRRGQEARLRCSPMKGHSHVYWYRQLPEEGLKFMVYLQKENIIDESGMPKERFSAEFPKEGPSILRIQQVVRGDSAAYFCASSPSGGRQETQYFGPGTRLLVL.

The chain is built from TRBV29-1 and TRBJ2-7, with 9 bases that match TRBD1. Looked up from germline, CDR1 is SQVTM and CDR2 is ANQGSEA. The J segment lost 5 bases and the V segment lost 3 bases, leaving 5 bases of the junction unmatched. The CDR3 is 13 amino acids. CDR3: CSVDVGQGNEQYF. CDR3 nucleotide sequence: TGCAGCGTTGATGTGGGACAGGGCAACGAGCAGTACTTC.

Comments on this clone: Within the sample, other DNA sequences also encode this same CDR3. The chain couples TRBV4-1 to TRBJ1-3; no firm D call. The V and J ends lost 0 bases and 0 bases respectively, with 9 bases between them. The CDR3 totals 16 residues. Germline V gives CDR1 MGHRA, CDR2 YSYEKL. Here the CDR3 DNA reads TGCGCCAGCAGCCAAGATCAGGCATTCTCTGGAAACACCATATATTTT. Residues: CASSQDQAFSGNTIYF.

This clone has just a few counts. The chain joins TRBV19 to TRBJ2-7; 10 nucleotides align to TRBD2. Unmatched junction bases numbered 8, after V lost 4 bases and J lost 2 bases. Per germline, CDR1 LNHDA and CDR2 SQIVND (reference sequence). The CDR3 is made up of 16 amino acids. CDR3 sequence reads: CASSSSSGRRTYEQYF. For the CDR3, the DNA is TGTGCCAGTAGTAGTAGTAGCGGGAGGCGGACCTACGAGCAGTACTTC.

The V gene is TRBV6-4, the J gene TRBJ1-2, with D possibly being TRBD1 (5 bases). V dropped 2 bases and J dropped 7 bases, with 14 bases sitting between them. This CDR3 has 14 amino acids. Germline CDR1 MRHNA, CDR2 SNTAGT. The CDR3 here is CASSDDGGMSGYTF. CDR3 nucleotides: TGTGCCAGCAGTGACGACGGGGGAATGAGTGGCTACACCTTC.

The chain joins TRBV2 to TRBJ1-1; D is unclear. V lost 5 bases, J lost 11 bases, and 18 bases lay in between. This CDR3 is built from 13 residues. Germline CDR1 and CDR2: SNHLY and FYNNEI. CDR3 DNA sequence: TGTGCCAGCAGTCAAATAATGGGAGCTCGGGCTTTCTTT. This gives the protein CASSQIMGARAFF.

This clone was recorded a few times. The CDR3: CASSARRDTEAFF. The CDR3, as DNA: TGTGCCAGCAGCGCGAGGAGGGACACTGAAGCTTTCTTT. V usage is TRBV2 and J usage is TRBJ1-1; the D is unclear. This CDR3 has 13 amino acids. V was trimmed by 6 bases and J by 3 bases, leaving 11 bases between them. Germline CDR1 reads SNHLY; CDR2 reads FYNNEI.

This clone was detected only once. CDR3 loop: CATSRVTGEETQYF. CDR3 in DNA: TGTGCCACCAGCAGAGTGACAGGGGAAGAGACCCAGTACTTC. The chain has TRBV15 and TRBJ2-5; 8 bases agree with TRBD1. The germline gives CDR1 LNHNV, CDR2 YYDKDF (reference sequence). V gave up 1 base and J gave up 3 bases; unmatched junction bases: 1. The CDR3 covers 14 residues.

J is TRBJ1-1 and V is TRBV19; D is ambiguous. V dropped 0 bases and J dropped 8 bases, with 7 bases sitting between them. The CDR3 is 12 amino acids. Per the germline V gene, CDR1 is LNHDA and CDR2 is SQIVND (reference sequence). CDR3 DNA sequence: TGTGCCAGTAGTATAGATCAGGCCGAAGCTTTCTTT. Its translation is CASSIDQAEAFF.

This clone came up a few times. The chain employs TRBV10-3 and TRBJ2-5; 12 bases match TRBD2. The germline CDR1 and CDR2 sequences are ENHRY and SYGVKD. V dropped 7 bases and J dropped 5; count of bases not matched to a gene: 5. The CDR3 has 14 residues. The CDR3 nucleotides are TGTGCCATCACCCAAGGGACTAGCGGGGAGACCCAGTACTTC. This encodes CAITQGTSGETQYF.

This clone was observed a single time. This chain joins TRBV28 and TRBJ2-7; 14 bases are shared with TRBD2. V dropped 6 bases and J dropped 5; count of bases not matched to a gene: 9. Germline V gene data show CDR1 as MDHEN and CDR2 as SYDVKM. CDR3 length: 16 amino acids. The CDR3 DNA reads as TGTGCCAGCAGAGGGACTAGCGGGAGTAGGTCAAACGAGCAGTACTTC. It is translated as CASRGTSGSRSNEQYF.

The V call is TRBV13, the J call TRBJ2-5; the match to TRBD1 covers 7 bases. Germline values: CDR1 PRHDT, CDR2 FYEKMQ (reference sequence). This CDR3 is built from 15 residues. J was trimmed by 5 bases and V by 6 bases; bases with no gene match: 12. Here the CDR3 reads CASSSRQGRGETQYF. As DNA, the CDR3 is TGTGCCAGCAGTTCACGACAGGGACGAGGGGAGACCCAGTACTTC.

J is TRBJ2-2 and V is TRBV28, with TRBD2 matching over 10 bases. Germline loops: CDR1 MDHEN, CDR2 SYDVKM. V lost 4 bases to trimming and J lost 4 bases; unmatched junction nucleotides: 12. This CDR3 comprises 18 residues. CDR3 sequence: CASSSYSSGRHFTGELFF. In DNA, the CDR3 is TGTGCCAGCAGTTCCTATAGTAGCGGGAGGCACTTCACCGGGGAGCTGTTTTTT.

V is TRBV2 and J is TRBJ2-1, with a tentative D call TRBD2 (5 bases). CDR1 SNHLY and CDR2 FYNNEI come from the germline V gene. Trimming took 4 bases from V and 9 from J, leaving 16 bases between them. This CDR3 is built from 14 residues. CDR3 nucleotide sequence: TGTGCCAGCAGTGGAGGGTACCCGACTGGTGAGCAGTTCTTC. Its translation: CASSGGYPTGEQFF.

The sample holds one count of this clone. The CDR3 DNA reads TGTGCTAGTGGTTTGTCGGTCGGCTACGAGCAGTACTTC. Translated, it gives CASGLSVGYEQYF. The genes are TRBV12-5 and TRBJ2-7; D uncertain. Trimming stripped 2 bases from V and 3 bases from J, with 8 bases between. CDR1 is LGHNT, CDR2 FRNRAP, per germline. The CDR3 length is 13 residues. The full variable domain, in which reference TRBV12-5 and TRBJ2-7 provide the parts outside the CDR3, is DARVTQTPRHKVTEMGQEVTMRCQPILGHNTVFWYRQTMMQGLELLAYFRNRAPLDDSGMPKDRFSAEMPDATLATLKIQPSEPRDSAVYFCASGLSVGYEQYFGPGTRLTVT.

The V call is TRBV21-1, the J call TRBJ2-2; TRBD1 is the table's D call and was not checked against the DNA. TRBV21-1 counts as a pseudogene. The CDR3 has 14 amino acids. CDR3 nucleotides: TGTGCCAGCAGCAAGGAGGGGGCCGGCGGGGAGCTGTTTTTT. Protein: CASSKEGAGGELFF.

The rearrangement uses TRBV6-5 and TRBJ2-6; D remains unclear. V lost 7 bases to trimming and J lost 0 bases, with 4 bases between them. The CDR3 length is 13 residues. CDR1 is MNHEY, CDR2 SVGAGI, per germline. The CDR3 region has the DNA TGTGCCAGCACCTACTCTGGGGCCAACGTCCTGACTTTC. Translating gives CASTYSGANVLTF.

This chain uses TRBV5-1 with TRBJ1-6; D is unresolved. The length of the CDR3 is 15 residues. Between the trimmed V and J ends, which lost 0 bases and 8 bases, there was a span of 12 bases. Germline V gene lookup returns CDR1 SGHRS and CDR2 YFSETQ. The CDR3 reads CASSLGRGSYSPLHF. CDR3 in DNA: TGCGCCAGCAGCTTGGGTAGAGGGTCTTATTCACCCCTCCACTTT.

This clone was recorded once. This chain uses TRBV15 with TRBJ1-4; weak D call: TRBD1 (6 bases). CDR1 LNHNV and CDR2 YYDKDF come from the germline V gene (reference sequence). The CDR3 consists of 16 residues. Deletions cut 0 bases from V and 6 bases from J, with 14 bases between. CDR3 DNA sequence: TGTGCCACCAGCAGAGATTTAGGGACATCTGATGAAAAACTGTTTTTT. The encoded protein is CATSRDLGTSDEKLFF. Drawing the rest from reference TRBV15 and TRBJ1-4, the complete variable domain is DAMVIQNPRYQVTQFGKPVTLSCSQTLNHNVMYWYQQKSSQAPKLLFHYYDKDFNNEADTPDNFQSRRPNTSFCFLDIRSPGLGDTAMYLCATSRDLGTSDEKLFFGSGTQLSVL.